This T cell receptor beta chain was identified during a study of early T cells in non-severe SARS-CoV-2 infection. This CDR3 spans 14 amino acids. V lost 5 bases to trimming and J lost 4 bases; unmatched junction nucleotides: 5. Germline values: CDR1 MNHEY, CDR2 SMNVEV (reference sequence). Researchers attached unique molecular identifiers to individual cDNA molecules. TCRdb analysed the 5' RACE reads with MiXCR anew, one entry per CDR3 protein. The table has about 48,000 distinct CDR3 sequences, 7% to 9% seen once. This TCR came from an adult who was a healthcare worker with PCR-confirmed SARS-CoV-2 infection or an uninfected control (not recorded which). Sequenced sample: whole blood. The J gene is TRBJ2-1, the V gene TRBV27, with 7 bases lining up with TRBD1. The CDR3 spells CASSPLTGYNEQFF. In nucleotides, the CDR3 is TGTGCCAGCAGTCCCCTGACAGGGTACAATGAGCAGTTCTTC.